This T cell receptor (beta chain) was recovered during a study of T cells after posttransplantation cyclophosphamide. This CDR3 region has 15 residues. Germline V CDR1 and CDR2: MDHEN, SYDVKM. Profiled with immunoSEQ multiplex PCR; TCRdb holds only in-frame clones, not every one. The table has some 20,000 clones, approximately 98% seen once. The naive gate required viable CD3+CD4+ or CD3+CD8+ cells with CCR7+CD45RA+CD45RO-CD95-CD27+CD28+ phenotype. On the day of bone marrow donation, the related graft donor provided peripheral blood. General study points: Blood and skin or GI T cell repertoires showed limited TRB overlap. Donor CD8+ memory clones often dominated recipient blood repertoires at later times. TRB clonality was highly associated with recipient CMV seropositivity and reactivation.

Note on this clone: What it recognizes is unknown. One end of the junction is discordant with germline, which a read error may explain.

This chain joins TRBV28 and TRBJ1-3; tentatively, D is TRBD1 (6 bases). The sequenced sample consisted of naive CD4+ T cells sorted from PBMCs. The sequence was collected from a man aged 40-50 years in good health, CMV-negative, and a related stem cell transplant donor. The CDR3, as DNA: TGTGCCAGCAGTTGGACGGGGGGGGGCGGAAACGCCATATATTTT. Amino acids: CASSWTGGGGNAIYF.